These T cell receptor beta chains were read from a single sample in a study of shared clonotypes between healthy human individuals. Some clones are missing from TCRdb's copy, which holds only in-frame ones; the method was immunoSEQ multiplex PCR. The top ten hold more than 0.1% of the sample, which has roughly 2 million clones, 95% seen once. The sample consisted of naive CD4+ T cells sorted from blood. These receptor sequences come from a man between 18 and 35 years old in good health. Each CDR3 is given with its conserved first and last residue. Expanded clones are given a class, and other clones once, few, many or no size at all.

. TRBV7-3 CASSLTGGLNTEAFF
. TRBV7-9 CASSRQPSTDTQYF
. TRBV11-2 CASSSPLRGQEELFF
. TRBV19 CASSMSLAGGEQYF
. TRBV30 CAWKGPSLGYTF
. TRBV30 CAWGTGGNTGELFF
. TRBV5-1 CASSPGAVGEQYF
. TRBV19 CASSRSQGAIKAFF
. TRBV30 CAWSRRNVPADTQYF
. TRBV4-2 CASSQGNSGGSDIQYF
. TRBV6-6 CASSPSVGGPFGELFF
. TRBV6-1 CASWYRPYEQYF
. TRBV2 CASTPGLSYEQYF
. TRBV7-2 CASSKTGTGNSPLHF
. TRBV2 CASSEGQLRYTF
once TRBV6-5 CASSYGFSTEAFF
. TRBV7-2 CASSFYYKVDEKLFF
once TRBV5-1 CASSLPQANTEAFF
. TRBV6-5 CASSHATGILTEAFF
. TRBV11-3 CASSLDGYKINQPQHF
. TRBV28 CASTRVGQPQHF
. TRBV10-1 CASSVGTANSPLHF
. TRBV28 CASIENTEAFF
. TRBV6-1 CASSELVTGLYEQYF
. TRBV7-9 CASSFQDRRETQYF
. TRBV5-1 CASSLMAGQGYNEQFF
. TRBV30 CAWSGGRLDEQFF
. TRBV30 CAWSAAGQGDNSPLHF